Described below is a single T cell receptor beta chain sequence and its context. This specimen includes other DNA sequences encoding the same CDR3. CDR1 is SEHNR, CDR2 FQNEAQ, per germline (reference sequence). V shed 3 bases and J shed 5 bases, with 7 bases lying between them. This CDR3 has 12 amino acids. This sample is drawn from a study of blood T cell repertoires in COVID-19. Overall study: From the United States, Italy and Spain came samples of acute and convalescent COVID-19. In each case, the material was cDNA or gDNA derived from T cells, B-cell-depleted T cells, or PBMCs.

How the authors handled the data: Estimated nucleated cell counts came from reference gene primer amplification. Measured with immunoSEQ multiplex PCR; TCRdb has only the in-frame clones, and not every one. That table gives V, J and clone size, and the DNA gave D and trimming. Among around 200,000 clones listed, 87% were seen once. The chain recombines TRBV7-9 with TRBJ1-1; D remains ambiguous. The sequencing sample was made of peripheral blood. The clonotype comes from a man aged 35 to 55 with active or convalescent COVID-19. Here the CDR3 reads CASSLRGTEAFF. In nucleotides, the CDR3 is TGTGCCAGCAGCTTGCGCGGGACTGAAGCTTTCTTT.